This T cell receptor beta chain was obtained from a study of shared clonotypes between healthy human individuals (dated by TCRdb to between 2020 and 2021). Context from the whole study: The cohort comprised two women and three men aged 18 to 49 years. For each donor, three plates each were used for CD4 naive and CD4 memory, two plates were used for CD8 naive, and one plate was used for CD8 memory. To estimate repertoire size and how much clonotypes are shared between individuals, the study performed deep sequencing of blood TCR repertoires from five healthy adults. To increase sequencing depth and limit assay-specific biases, different laboratories used diverse techniques to prepare libraries and sequence TCR repertoires. Each donor's leukapheresis produced roughly between roughly 0.85 and 9.5 billion PBMCs. What the authors observed across the whole study: Across a handful of donors, around 5% of naive CD4, around 3.5% of naive CD8, about 2.3% of memory CD4, and about 0.4% of memory CD8 clonotypes were shared. Only blood was sampled, and tissue TCR repertoires likely differ from those in blood. Pairwise subsampling indicated that sequencing depth was expected to affect the degree of clonotype sharing among donors. Clonotypes shared by all four sorted-subset donors showed higher generation probabilities than non-shared clonotypes. The small number of donors limited the genetic and exposure-history diversity represented. Rarefaction of sorted-subset datasets indicated incomplete sequencing despite the large sequencing depth. Estimated clonotype richness was generally larger for naive than for memory subsets.

TCR CDR3 regions were amplified from genomic DNA by multiplex PCR using the deep immunoSEQ assay. For each cell subset, the extracted genomic DNA was distributed evenly across all wells of several immunoSEQ 96-well plates, and each plate served as one replicate. For sorted subsets, each replicate PCR was loaded with roughly 200 ng genomic DNA, equivalent to approximately 27,000 T cell genomes. Purified libraries were quantified with a Qubit 3.0 fluorometer, sized on a Bioanalyzer 2100, and re-quantified with the KAPA Library Quantification kit. A separate single-read 150-cycle Illumina NextSeq 550 flow cell was used to sequence each immunoSEQ 96-well plate. Per the authors' processing: Because the immunoSEQ output held only junctional sequences and lacked quality scores, the filtering could not match the filtering applied to full-length reads. Sequences were annotated with PyIR, a Python wrapper for IgBLAST v1.9, using IMGT germline references to assign V/J genes and CDR3. Reads with weak V/J assignments (E-value above 1e-6), missing CDR3, stop codons, out-of-frame junctions, or ambiguous translated residues were removed. V3J clonotypes were defined as sequences sharing an identical inferred V gene, J gene, and CDR3 amino acid sequence. Percentage overlap between repertoires was computed as shared unique clonotypes divided by the size of the smaller repertoire. Richness of each repertoire was evaluated using RTK rarefaction, the Chao1 estimator, and Recon v2.1 estimates of unobserved clonotypes. For all TCRbeta clonotypes obtained by the gDNA method from a few donors, generation probabilities were computed with OLGA. TCRdb's version of the immuneACCESS table is confined to in-frame rearrangements and falls short of the full clone set. An unresolved V gene accounts for under half of the shortfall where checked; the remainder is of unknown origin. V and J calls and clone size are copied from that table; D and trimming were computed from the DNA. The sample contains approximately 720,000 clones, approximately 75% of them found a single time. The ten largest clones represent roughly 1.8% of the sample.

With regard to this clone: There is no known antigen for this receptor. No per-base quality is available; no much larger clone lies one base away.

The CDR3 holds 18 amino acids from the cysteine to the phenylalanine. CDR3 DNA is the only sequence kept; it has 54 bases, read in frame from the first base. Healthy HIV-negative adults with no recently reported acute infections or vaccinations were included as donors. Every donor was a Caucasian adult living in Nashville, Tennessee, USA. CD4+ T cells were enriched by magnetic negative selection; naive cells were then positively selected on CD45RA, and the negative fraction formed the memory subset. Blood was collected by leukapheresis, and PBMCs were isolated by Ficoll-Histopaque density gradient centrifugation and then cryopreserved in liquid nitrogen vapor phase. Purity and quantity of every magnetically sorted T cell population were checked by analytical flow cytometry. Genomic DNA was isolated from every sorted fraction and measured by UV absorbance on a Nanodrop 2000c.

The specimen was memory CD4+ T cells sorted from blood. The sample's cell subset or site label, decoded: CD45RA-negative fraction. Here the chain combines TRBV12-1 and TRBJ2-4; the DNA was not compared with TRBD2, the D call given in the table. TRBV12-1 is reported as a pseudogene. The origin of this receptor is a woman younger than 45 in good health. The CDR3 loop reads CAIQNGTSGSLGKNIQYF. The DNA reads TGTGCCATCCAAAATGGGACTAGCGGGAGCCTGGGCAAAAACATTCAGTACTTC.